The sequence of this T cell receptor beta chain was determined in a study of T-cell reconstitution after alpha-beta-depleted transplantation in children. Unique molecular identifiers were incorporated into the prepared TCRbeta library. TCRdb passed the PCR reads through MiXCR, listing each CDR3 protein once. Seen here are about 150,000 distinct CDR3 sequences, roughly 10% observed once, and the top ten hold roughly 13%. Ten or more counts support this clonotype. Its antigen is currently unknown. Study-wide results and limits: The origin of alpha-beta T cells about two months after transplant was reportedly several hundred expanded graft clones. The origin of high day-60 TCRbeta diversity in some patients lay in surviving recipient T cells and thymic progenitors. Newly produced T cells mostly accounted for T-cell counts and diversity one year post-transplant.

This TCR derives from a boy aged 2 to 9 with acute myeloid leukemia, due to receive a stem cell transplant. This specimen was PBMCs, taken before TCRalphabeta/CD19-depleted stem cell transplant.

In DNA form, the CDR3 reads TGCGCCAGCAGCGTGATGTCAGGGTCCTCCTACGAGCAGTACTTC. Residues: CASSVMSGSSYEQYF. The V call is TRBV5-1, the J call TRBJ2-7; D is perhaps TRBD1 (5 bases). This CDR3 contains 15 residues. V gave up 4 bases and J gave up 0 bases, with 14 bases separating them. The germline V gene has CDR1 SGHRS and CDR2 YFSETQ.